A selection of T cell receptor beta chains follows, all from one sample in a study of vaccination and CD4 T cells after COVID-19. For these TCRs, the target antigens are not known. TCRdb redid the calling of the PCR reads with MiXCR, one entry per CDR3 protein. The sample carries 13,000 or so distinct CDR3 sequences, 35% to 45% recorded once. This sample comprised CD4+ T cells from blood, cultured in vitro, obtained after SARS-CoV-2 vaccination. The source of these receptors is a human donor who had recovered from COVID-19. Each CDR3 is given with its conserved first and last residue. Fields, in order: V gene, CDR3 protein.

TRBV20-1 CSARDRTGRFAGELFF
TRBV6-2/TRBV6-3 CASSDTGRFYSYEQYF
TRBV12-3/TRBV12-4 CASTRGRQETQYF
TRBV11-2 CASSLDPGAGANVLTF
TRBV27 CASSPPDRACNNQPQHF
TRBV7-2 CASSFTRDGGGEQYF
TRBV7-8 CASSLETGDYGYTF
TRBV19 CASKKTGAGYEQYF
TRBV6-1 CASSELLTGYEQYF
TRBV7-2 CASSLDTTQGYTF
TRBV28 CASRITGGRGYTF
TRBV7-2 CASSLVSREETQYF
TRBV20-1 CSARDRSERLAGLYEQYF
TRBV11-3 CASSLDRRGGYTF
TRBV11-2 CASSPWGSETEQFF
TRBV19 CATTSGGHWYF
TRBV20-1 CSARQPGLAGGAGELFF
TRBV7-2 CASSLDGQYKNIQYF
TRBV27 CASSLGRTGSGEQYF
TRBV28 CASRVSGPHLAFF
TRBV7-2 CASSLEVRPAYEQYF
TRBV7-3 CASSPVPGLAGEGLYEQYF
TRBV6-2/TRBV6-3 CASRGYTSGGKTQYF
TRBV10-3 CAISESPRGMTGGTEAFF
TRBV5-4 CASSLTGQGSWQTQYF
TRBV6-2/TRBV6-3 CASSYAKFPGNYGYTF
TRBV5-1 CASSLVAQGFDSPLHF
TRBV5-6 CASSLFGFRGDYNEQFF
TRBV20-1 CSAREATEAFF
TRBV6-1 CASSGRGADGYTF
TRBV14 CASSQPGRNTEAFF
TRBV20-1 CSASEQGRNYGYTF
TRBV28 CASSFGGRQQETQYF
TRBV6-2/TRBV6-3 CASMLDSGNSPLHF
TRBV6-2/TRBV6-3 CASNSGGKAEAFF
TRBV7-3 CASSLGKNTEAFF
TRBV7-8 CASSPRTDSYEQYF
TRBV7-6 CASSSAGAHTDTQYF
TRBV5-6 CASRYLAEETQYF
TRBV7-3 CASSKAGTGSADTQYF
TRBV20-1 CSARDWKGLREQFF
TRBV5-1 CASSFQTGRTDTQYF
TRBV2 CASSGGGVEDTEAFF
TRBV20-1 CSAKTPGLAGSQETQYF
TRBV20-1 CSARDREVSGNTIYF
TRBV29-1 CSVAPGLGEQYF
TRBV25-1 CASAAFGVTGANVLTF
TRBV5-4 CASSLELAGNEQFF
TRBV11-2 CASSAILGSPLHF
TRBV30 CAWSVGALSAVYSPLHF
TRBV7-3 CASSQWTGGNTEAFF
TRBV18 CASSRTGNTEAFF
TRBV20-1 CSARTGLSSYEQYF
TRBV9 CASSGLGTGSYEQYF